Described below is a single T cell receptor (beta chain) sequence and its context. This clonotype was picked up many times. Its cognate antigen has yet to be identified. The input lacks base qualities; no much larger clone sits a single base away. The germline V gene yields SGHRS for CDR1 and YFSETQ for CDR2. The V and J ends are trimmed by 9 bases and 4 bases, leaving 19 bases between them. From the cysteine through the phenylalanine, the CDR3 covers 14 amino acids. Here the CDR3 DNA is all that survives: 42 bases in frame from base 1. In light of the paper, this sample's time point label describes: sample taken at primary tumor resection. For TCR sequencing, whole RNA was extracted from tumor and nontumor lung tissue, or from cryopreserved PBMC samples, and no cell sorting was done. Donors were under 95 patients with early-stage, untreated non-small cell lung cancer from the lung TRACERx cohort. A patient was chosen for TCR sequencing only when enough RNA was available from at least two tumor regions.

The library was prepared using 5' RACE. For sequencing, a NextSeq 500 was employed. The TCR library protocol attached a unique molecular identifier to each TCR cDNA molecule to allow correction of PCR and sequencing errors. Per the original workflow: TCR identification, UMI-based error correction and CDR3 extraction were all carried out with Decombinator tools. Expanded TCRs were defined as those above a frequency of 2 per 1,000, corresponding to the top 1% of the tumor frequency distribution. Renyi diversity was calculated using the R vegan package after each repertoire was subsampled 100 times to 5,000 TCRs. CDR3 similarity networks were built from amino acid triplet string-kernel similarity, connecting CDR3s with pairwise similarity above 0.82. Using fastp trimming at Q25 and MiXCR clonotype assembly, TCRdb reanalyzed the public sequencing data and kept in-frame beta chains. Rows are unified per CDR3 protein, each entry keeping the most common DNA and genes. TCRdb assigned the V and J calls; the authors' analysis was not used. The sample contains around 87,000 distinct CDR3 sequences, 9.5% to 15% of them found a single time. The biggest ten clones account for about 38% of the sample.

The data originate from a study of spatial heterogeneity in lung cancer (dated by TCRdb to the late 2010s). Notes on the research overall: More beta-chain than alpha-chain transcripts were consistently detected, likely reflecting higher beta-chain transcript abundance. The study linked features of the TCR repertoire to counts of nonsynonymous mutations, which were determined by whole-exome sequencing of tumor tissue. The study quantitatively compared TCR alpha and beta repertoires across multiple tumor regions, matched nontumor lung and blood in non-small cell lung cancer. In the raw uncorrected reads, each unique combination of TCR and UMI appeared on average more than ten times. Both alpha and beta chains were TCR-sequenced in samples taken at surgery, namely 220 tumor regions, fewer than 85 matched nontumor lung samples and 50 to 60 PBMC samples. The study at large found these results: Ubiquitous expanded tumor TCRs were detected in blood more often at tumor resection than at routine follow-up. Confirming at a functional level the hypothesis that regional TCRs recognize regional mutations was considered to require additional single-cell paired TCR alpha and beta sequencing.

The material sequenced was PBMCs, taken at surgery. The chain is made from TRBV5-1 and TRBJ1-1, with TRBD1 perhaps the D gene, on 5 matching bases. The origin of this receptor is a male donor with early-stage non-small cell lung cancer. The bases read TGCGCCACTGCGGACACGGGGGGGACCACTGAAGCTTTCTTT. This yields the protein CATADTGGTTEAFF.